These 27 T cell receptor beta chains were all obtained from the same sample, sequenced in a study of CD8 T cells in ankylosing spondylitis. Study-wide points: In ankylosing spondylitis blood, a motif of roughly 8 highly homologous TCR beta variants appeared characteristic.

No antigen has been assigned to these receptors. One entry per CDR3 protein, called by TCRdb with MiXCR from the 5' RACE reads. Here the sample spans 700,000 to 850,000 distinct CDR3 sequences, 10% to 15% being singletons. The sample was blood, either unsorted or a sorted T cell fraction (not recorded which). These receptors all stem from a male donor with ankylosing spondylitis.

The J gene is TRBJ1-1, the V gene TRBV29-1, with D tentatively TRBD1 (6 bases). This CDR3 spans 14 amino acids. Trimming removed 6 bases at V and 3 bases at J, with 17 bases between. Germline-derived CDR1 and CDR2 are SQVTM and ANQGSEA. CDR3 nucleotides: TGCAGCGTCCAACTCCAAACAGGGTACACTGAAGCTTTCTTT. It yields the protein CSVQLQTGYTEAFF.

This clonotype was counted many times. The genes are TRBV5-6 and TRBJ2-3, with 7 bases identical to TRBD2. CDR1 SGHDT and CDR2 YYEEEE come from the germline V gene. V lost 3 bases and J lost 0; bases outside the gene matches: 4. This CDR3 has 15 amino acids. The CDR3 protein is CASSYLADSTDTQYF. CDR3 DNA sequence: TGTGCCAGCAGCTACCTAGCGGACAGCACAGATACGCAGTATTTT.

The sample holds a few counts of this clonotype. V gene TRBV20-1 combines with J gene TRBJ2-4; no reliable D call. V lost 0 bases and J 3 bases, leaving 15 bases between the germline ends. The CDR3 sequence is 16 residues long. In germline, CDR1 is DFQATT, CDR2 SNEGSKA (reference sequence). Written as DNA, the CDR3 is TGCAGTGCTAGAGATGCGACCCATCCGGGCAAAAACATTCAGTACTTC. Its translation: CSARDATHPGKNIQYF.

This clonotype was counted only a few times. This chain links TRBV28 with TRBJ1-3; TRBD1 is a possible D gene (5 bases). Germline CDR1 reads MDHEN; CDR2 reads SYDVKM. The CDR3 covers 13 residues. Trimming stripped 5 bases from V and 8 bases from J, with 13 bases between. The CDR3 region has the DNA TGTGCCAGCAGTCTAAACAGGCCAGACACCATATATTTT. It codes for CASSLNRPDTIYF.

This clonotype was found a few times. Sequence at one end of the junction differs from germline and may be a read error. The CDR3 nucleotides are TGTGCTAGCAGCTTAGATGCTGGAAACACCATATATTTT. It codes for CASSLDAGNTIYF. The chain joins TRBV7-7 to TRBJ1-3; D gene ambiguous. Germline V gene sequence: CDR1 SSHAT, CDR2 FNYEAQ (reference sequence). The length of the CDR3 is 13 residues. Filled out from reference TRBV7-7 and TRBJ1-3, the complete variable domain reads GAGVSQSPRYKVTKRGQDVTLRCDPISSHATLYWYQQALGQGPEFLTYFNYEAQPDKSGLPSDRFSAERPEGSISTLTIQRTEQRDSAMYRCASSLDAGNTIYFGEGSWLTVV.

The chain combines TRBV7-8 with TRBJ2-3; either TRBD1 or TRBD2 may fit D (6 bases each). This CDR3 is built from 15 residues. V was pared by 0 bases and J by 6 bases, with 13 bases between. Per germline, CDR1 SGHVS and CDR2 FQNEAQ. CDR3 sequence reads: CASSLAEGGEDTQYF. CDR3 bases: TGTGCCAGCAGCTTAGCGGAGGGGGGAGAGGATACGCAGTATTTT.

The chain links TRBV7-9 to TRBJ2-2; TRBD1 matches 7 bases. This CDR3 has 17 residues. In germline, CDR1 is SEHNR, CDR2 FQNEAQ (reference sequence). Trimming at V came to 0 bases and at J to 4 bases, leaving 8 bases not matched to a gene. CDR3 sequence reads: CASSLAQGGAGTGELFF. The CDR3 nucleotides read TGTGCCAGCAGCTTAGCCCAAGGGGGCGCGGGCACCGGGGAGCTGTTTTTT.

There are many counts of this clonotype. The rearrangement uses TRBV15 and TRBJ1-1, with 7 nucleotides matching TRBD1. This CDR3 is built from 18 residues. V shed 1 base, J shed 0 bases, and the junction held 11 bases outside the gene matches. CDR1 and CDR2 from the germline V gene are LNHNV and YYDKDF (reference sequence). The CDR3 DNA follows: TGTGCCACCAGCAGAGCTCCGAGACAGGGTCGGATGAACACTGAAGCTTTCTTT. Translated: CATSRAPRQGRMNTEAFF.

This clonotype was found a few times. The CDR3 DNA reads TGCAGTGCTAGAGGGTGGACAGCGGGATTCTCCTACGAGCAGTACTTC. Protein product: CSARGWTAGFSYEQYF. The V gene is TRBV20-1, the J gene TRBJ2-7, with D maybe TRBD2 (7 bases). The CDR3 runs 16 residues. Germline V gene data show CDR1 as DFQATT and CDR2 as SNEGSKA (reference sequence). The V and J ends lost 1 base and 0 bases respectively, with 16 bases between them.

V and J are TRBV7-9 and TRBJ1-1; D remains ambiguous. Germline CDR1 and CDR2: SEHNR and FQNEAQ (reference sequence). The germline V and J ends were trimmed by 2 bases and 11 bases, with 9 bases remaining between them. This CDR3 comprises 11 residues. The chain's CDR3 is CASSLRVYAFF. CDR3 in DNA: TGTGCCAGCAGCTTAAGGGTGTACGCTTTCTTT.

The chain joins TRBV30 to TRBJ2-7; either TRBD1 or TRBD2 may supply D (7 bases each). The CDR3 loop spans 14 amino acids. The V gene's germline CDR1 is GTSNPN and CDR2 SVGIG (reference sequence). The V end lost 1 base, the J end lost 2 bases, and 12 bases lay between the germline ends. For the CDR3, the DNA is TGTGCCTGGAGTGGGGAGGGGGCCACCTACGAGCAGTACTTC. This encodes CAWSGEGATYEQYF.

This chain connects TRBV9 to TRBJ2-1; maybe TRBD1 (6 bases). Trimming removed 7 bases from V and 9 bases from J, with 14 bases in between. Germline V gives CDR1 SGDLS, CDR2 YYNGEE. This CDR3 contains 12 residues. The CDR3 region is CASRREGGEQFF. The CDR3 coding sequence is TGTGCCAGCCGACGGGAAGGGGGTGAGCAGTTCTTC.

This clonotype was picked up many times. This chain connects TRBV20-1 to TRBJ2-3; 8 nucleotides align to TRBD2. Per germline, CDR1 DFQATT and CDR2 SNEGSKA (reference sequence). CDR3 size: 16 residues. The J segment lost 1 base and the V segment lost 5 bases, leaving 11 bases of the junction unmatched. CDR3 coding DNA: TGCAGTGCTCGGCGGGGAGCGGGGGCCCGCACAGATACGCAGTATTTT. This encodes CSARRGAGARTDTQYF.

This chain connects TRBV25-1 to TRBJ1-6, with 7 bases identical to TRBD1. The germline V gene has CDR1 MGHDK and CDR2 SYGVNS. CDR3 length: 15 residues. Trimming removed 5 bases from V and 5 bases from J; junction bases left unmatched: 6. CDR3: CASSPWDRHNSPLHF. DNA for the CDR3: TGTGCCAGCAGTCCCTGGGACAGACATAATTCACCCCTCCACTTT.

V is TRBV20-1 and J is TRBJ2-5; 7 positions match TRBD1. The V gene's germline CDR1 is DFQATT and CDR2 SNEGSKA (reference sequence). Trimming took 1 base from V and 3 from J; bases not matched to a gene: 2. CDR3 length equals 13 residues. DNA for the CDR3: TGCAGTGCTAGAGCCGGGACAGAAGAGACCCAGTACTTC. Translated, it gives CSARAGTEETQYF.

Ten or more counts support this clonotype. In nucleotides, the CDR3 is TGTGCCAGCAGTTTGGGGGGCCTCGGCGGCTACACCTTC. The encoded protein is CASSLGGLGGYTF. The rearrangement links TRBV12-3 or TRBV12-4 to TRBJ1-2, with D possibly matching TRBD1 (6 bases). The CDR3 consists of 13 residues. Trimming pared 3 bases from V and 8 bases from J, leaving 13 bases between.

This clonotype was recorded many times. The genes are TRBV25-1 and TRBJ1-2; the D is unclear. Trimming left V 2 bases short and J 3 bases short, with 13 bases between. Germline values: CDR1 MGHDK, CDR2 SYGVNS. This CDR3 contains 15 residues. The CDR3 DNA sequence: TGTGCCAGCAGTGAAAACAATCGCCGAGACTATGGCTACACCTTC. Its protein product is CASSENNRRDYGYTF.

This clonotype has a handful of counts. The genes are TRBV5-1 and TRBJ1-1; no clear D. The CDR3 length is 14 residues. Trimming took off 1 base at V and 1 base at J, with 8 bases between the two ends. Germline values: CDR1 SGHRS, CDR2 YFSETQ. The CDR3 here is CASSLTLQNTEAFF. The CDR3 nucleotides are TGCGCCAGCAGCTTGACCCTACAGAACACTGAAGCTTTCTTT.

This clonotype was picked up a small number of times. The chain uses TRBV7-2 and TRBJ2-7, with D maybe TRBD1 (5 bases). Trimming took 2 bases from V and 2 from J, leaving 13 bases between them. Germline V gene data show CDR1 as SGHTA and CDR2 as FQGNSA. The CDR3 consists of 15 residues. The CDR3 DNA follows: TGTGCCAGCAGCTTATCTTTCGACAGCACCTACGAGCAGTACTTC. Protein product: CASSLSFDSTYEQYF.

In its sample, this clonotype was seen many times. V gene TRBV5-1 combines with J gene TRBJ1-5; TRBD1 matches at 8 bases. This CDR3 spans 15 amino acids. With V trimmed by 4 bases and J by 1 base, 4 bases remained unmatched. The germline V gene encodes CDR1 SGHRS and CDR2 YFSETQ. CDR3 nucleotides: TGCGCCAGCAGCCAAGGGACAGGAAGCAATCAGCCCCAGCATTTT. Its protein is CASSQGTGSNQPQHF.

This clonotype was detected a few times. J is TRBJ2-3 and V is TRBV25-1; D might be TRBD2 (5 bases). Germline lookup yields CDR1 MGHDK and CDR2 SYGVNS. V lost 0 bases, J lost 2 bases, and 21 bases lay in between. The CDR3 is 19 residues long. CDR3 in DNA: TGTGCCAGCAGTGAATACAGCCTTCGATCAGGTCGGGACACAGATACGCAGTATTTT. Its protein is CASSEYSLRSGRDTDTQYF. The variable domain in full, with the rest retrieved from reference TRBV25-1 and TRBJ2-3, is EADIYQTPRYLVIGTGKKITLECSQTMGHDKMYWYQQDPGMELHLIHYSYGVNSTEKGDLSSESTVSRIRTEHFPLTLESARPSHTSQYLCASSEYSLRSGRDTDTQYFGPGTRLTVL.

This clonotype was found a few times. This rearrangement joins TRBV7-3 to TRBJ1-1; the D is unclear. The germline gives CDR1 SGHTA, CDR2 FQGTGA. V shed 3 bases and J shed 0 bases, with 11 bases lying between them. CDR3 length: 15 residues. The CDR3, as DNA: TGTGCCAGCAGCTTTTTACCGGGTCTGAACACTGAAGCTTTCTTT. Translation gives CASSFLPGLNTEAFF. The full variable domain, completed using reference TRBV7-3 and TRBJ1-1, is GAGVSQTPSNKVTEKGKYVELRCDPISGHTALYWYRQSLGQGPEFLIYFQGTGAADDSGLPNDRFFAVRPEGSVSTLKIQRTERGDSAVYLCASSFLPGLNTEAFFGQGTRLTVV.

This clonotype was counted only a few times. This sequence joins TRBV9 and TRBJ2-5, with 10 bases identical to TRBD2. Germline trimming cut 0 bases from V and 2 bases from J; bases unmatched to any gene: 7. The CDR3 has 17 residues. In germline, CDR1 is SGDLS, CDR2 YYNGEE. The CDR3 sequence is CASSVGASGGLQETQYF. The CDR3 region has the DNA TGTGCCAGCAGCGTAGGGGCTAGCGGGGGTCTACAAGAGACCCAGTACTTC.

This chain connects TRBV24-1 to TRBJ2-3, with D perhaps given as TRBD1 or TRBD2 (5 bases each). The V end was cut by 9 bases, the J end by 0 bases, with 15 bases between. CDR3 length: 15 amino acids. Looked up from germline, CDR1 is KGHDR and CDR2 is SFDVKD. The CDR3 sequence is CATATGTGSTDTQYF. As DNA, the CDR3 is TGTGCCACCGCAACCGGGACGGGGAGCACAGATACGCAGTATTTT.

V is TRBV6-2 or TRBV6-3 and J is TRBJ1-5, with no clear D. This CDR3 is built from 17 residues. Trimming stripped 1 base from V and 1 base from J, with 14 bases between. Germline V CDR1 and CDR2: MNHEY, SVGEGT. This chain's CDR3 is CASSYWNSGPSNQPQHF. The CDR3 nucleotides read TGTGCCAGCAGTTACTGGAATTCCGGGCCAAGCAATCAGCCCCAGCATTTT.

V and J are TRBV20-1 and TRBJ2-7, with a possible D match to TRBD1 (5 bases). Trimming took off 1 base at V and 5 bases at J, with 9 bases between the two ends. This CDR3 spans 12 amino acids. Germline assignment: CDR1 DFQATT and CDR2 SNEGSKA (reference sequence). The CDR3 spells CSARVTVNEQYF. The CDR3 DNA follows: TGCAGTGCTAGAGTGACAGTCAACGAGCAGTACTTC.

This clonotype was detected ten times or more. The rearrangement uses TRBV29-1 and TRBJ1-2, with 7 bases fitting TRBD1. V lost 4 bases to trimming and J lost 0 bases; unmatched junction nucleotides: 8. CDR1 and CDR2 (germline): SQVTM, ANQGSEA. The length of the CDR3 is 15 residues. Written as DNA, the CDR3 is TGCAGCGTTGGGCGAACCGGGACAGCTAACTATGGCTACACCTTC. This encodes CSVGRTGTANYGYTF.